The 12 T cell receptor beta chains in this list originate from one sample, sequenced in a study of beta chain features in type 1 diabetes. Study-level results: Within each of all four CD4+ subsets, Type 1 diabetes patients had TCRB CDR3s that were moderately but significantly shorter.

The whole isolated RNA underwent reverse transcription, so sequencing captured expressed TCRB transcripts. The data were produced by immunoSEQ multiplex PCR, yet TCRdb's version contains in-frame clones alone and is incomplete. The table records more than 250,000 clones, 20% of them present only once. No antigen has been identified for these receptors. Material for sequencing was naive CD4+ T cells from blood. These receptors were collected from a woman aged 40 to 49 with type 1 diabetes.

On this clone: This same CDR3 is encoded by further DNA sequences in the sample. The CDR3 sequence is CASSPDSNYGYTF. The CDR3 region has the DNA TGTGCCAGCAGCCCAGACAGTAACTATGGCTACACCTTC. The chain employs TRBV7-9 and TRBJ1-2; possibly TRBD1 for D (5 bases). Trimming pared 5 bases from V and 1 base from J, leaving 8 bases between. The CDR3 is made up of 13 amino acids. Germline V gene data show CDR1 as SEHNR and CDR2 as FQNEAQ (reference sequence).

This clone was detected only a few times. This chain joins TRBV7-2 and TRBJ2-7, with D possibly matching TRBD2 (5 bases). The CDR3 totals 15 residues. Germline V gives CDR1 SGHTA, CDR2 FQGNSA. The ends were cut back, 1 base at V and 3 bases at J, with 13 bases in the middle. The CDR3 sequence: CASSLGPTRLYEQYF. CDR3 DNA: TGTGCCAGCAGCTTAGGGCCCACTAGGCTCTACGAGCAGTACTTC. Using reference TRBV7-2 and TRBJ2-7 for the parts outside the CDR3, the full variable domain is GAGVSQSPSNKVTEKGKDVELRCDPISGHTALYWYRQSLGQGLEFLIYFQGNSAPDKSGLPSDRFSAERTGGSVSTLTIQRTQQEDSAVYLCASSLGPTRLYEQYFGPGTRLTVT.

The chain is built from TRBV6-5 and TRBJ2-7, with D perhaps TRBD1 (6 bases). The CDR3 runs to 13 residues. Germline V gene sequence: CDR1 MNHEY, CDR2 SVGAGI. Trimming left V 2 bases short and J 4 bases short, with 9 bases between. The CDR3 is CASSYADSYEQYF. DNA of the CDR3: TGTGCCAGCAGTTACGCGGACAGTTACGAGCAGTACTTC.

The chain has TRBV7-9 and TRBJ2-5; TRBD1 matches at 10 bases. The CDR3 is 16 residues long. CDR1 is SEHNR, CDR2 FQNEAQ, per germline (reference sequence). J lost 2 bases, V lost 4 bases, and 7 bases had no gene match. CDR3 protein: CASSSRDRGPQETQYF. The CDR3 nucleotides read TGTGCCAGCAGCTCACGGGACAGGGGCCCGCAAGAGACCCAGTACTTC.

The V and J genes are TRBV9 and TRBJ2-3; D perhaps matches TRBD2 (5 bases). The V end lost 2 bases, the J end lost 6 bases, and 19 bases lay between the germline ends. Germline V gene sequence: CDR1 SGDLS, CDR2 YYNGEE. The CDR3 has 16 amino acids. CDR3: CASSVQAEGFGDTQYF. The CDR3 bases are TGTGCCAGCAGCGTCCAAGCGGAAGGTTTCGGGGATACGCAGTATTTT.

This clone was seen only a few times. This chain links TRBV5-4 with TRBJ2-7; D is ambiguous. Trimming stripped 4 bases from V and 0 bases from J, with 14 bases between. CDR3 size: 15 residues. Germline CDR1 reads SGHNT; CDR2 reads YYREEE (reference sequence). The CDR3 coding sequence is TGTGCCAGCAGCCCCGGTGGCGGAAGCTCCTACGAGCAGTACTTC. Translation: CASSPGGGSSYEQYF.

This clone was observed a handful of times. The chain carries TRBV5-1 and TRBJ1-5, with a weak D call TRBD1 (6 bases). V was pared by 3 bases and J by 0 bases, with 22 bases between. The CDR3 consists of 19 residues. Germline V gene sequence: CDR1 SGHRS, CDR2 YFSETQ. This CDR3 is CASSYAPATGPYSNQPQHF. The DNA of the CDR3 is TGCGCCAGCAGCTACGCCCCGGCCACAGGGCCGTATAGCAATCAGCCCCAGCATTTT.

This chain uses TRBV9 with TRBJ2-1; TRBD1 aligns across 8 bases. The V gene end was trimmed by 3 bases and the J gene end by 14 bases; junction bases not matched to a gene: 4. The CDR3 consists of 11 residues. CDR1 SGDLS and CDR2 YYNGEE come from the germline V gene. DNA for the CDR3: TGTGCCAGCAGCGCCCCAGGGGGCAAGTTCTTC. It is translated as CASSAPGGKFF.

This clone was seen more than once but under ten times. The rearrangement joins TRBV2 to TRBJ2-5, with 7 positions matching TRBD1. The length of the CDR3 is 14 residues. The ends lost 6 bases at V and 6 bases at J; junction bases unmatched: 10. Germline CDR1 and CDR2: SNHLY and FYNNEI. The CDR3 is CASSAGTARQTQYF. Here the CDR3 DNA reads TGTGCCAGCAGCGCTGGGACAGCACGGCAGACCCAGTACTTC.

V and J are TRBV7-2 and TRBJ2-4; TRBD1 aligns across 9 bases. Germline V gene lookup returns CDR1 SGHTA and CDR2 FQGNSA. With 6 bases clipped from V and 9 bases from J, the junction kept 9 bases outside the gene matches. The CDR3 runs to 14 residues. For the CDR3, the DNA is TGTGCCAGCAGAGCGGGACAGGGAAGGAGCATTCAGTACTTC. Amino acids: CASRAGQGRSIQYF.

The sample holds a few counts of this clone. The rearrangement joins TRBV5-1 to TRBJ2-7, with a tentative D call TRBD2 (5 bases). This CDR3 comprises 14 residues. Trimming left V 2 bases short and J 0 bases short, with 9 bases between. Germline V CDR1 and CDR2: SGHRS, YFSETQ. CDR3 coding DNA: TGCGCCAGCAGCTTCGAGGGTACCTCCTACGAGCAGTACTTC. This translates into CASSFEGTSYEQYF.

This chain joins TRBV7-2 and TRBJ1-2; 7 nucleotides line up with TRBD1. Germline loops: CDR1 SGHTA, CDR2 FQGNSA. This CDR3 is 14 amino acids long. V was pared by 5 bases and J by 6 bases, with 9 bases of the junction left unmatched. The CDR3 region has the DNA TGTGCCAGCAGCAACACAGGGGCGGGAAATGGCTACACCTTC. Its protein product is CASSNTGAGNGYTF. The whole variable domain, remainder taken from reference TRBV7-2 and TRBJ1-2, is GAGVSQSPSNKVTEKGKDVELRCDPISGHTALYWYRQSLGQGLEFLIYFQGNSAPDKSGLPSDRFSAERTGGSVSTLTIQRTQQEDSAVYLCASSNTGAGNGYTFGSGTRLTVV.